Following are 18 T cell receptor beta chains from one sample sequenced in a study of monozygotic twins with inflammatory bowel disease. TCRdb processed the 5' RACE reads again and assigns one entry to each CDR3 protein, with no DNA. Its table records about 160,000 distinct CDR3 sequences. Source material: blood. The receptors originated from a human donor with ulcerative colitis or Crohn's disease, or a healthy co-twin of an affected twin (not recorded which).

This chain links TRBV7-7 with TRBJ2-5; TCRdb indicates TRBD1, and absent DNA this call remains unverified. Germline V gene sequence: CDR1 SSHAT, CDR2 FNYEAQ (reference sequence). The CDR3 is 15 residues long. CDR3 residues: CASSLVATGQETQYF.

V is TRBV6-1 and J is TRBJ1-3. This CDR3 spans 14 amino acids. Germline-derived CDR1 and CDR2 are MNHNS and SASEGT. The CDR3 loop is CASSRISSGNTIYF.

The chain links TRBV24-1 to TRBJ1-5. Germline loops: CDR1 KGHDR, CDR2 SFDVKD. This CDR3 is 14 amino acids long. The CDR3 loop is CATSDLRTRGPQHF.

V is TRBV5-1 and J is TRBJ2-7; with no DNA, the TCRdb D assignment of TRBD1 cannot be verified. Germline V gene data show CDR1 as SGHRS and CDR2 as YFSETQ. CDR3 length equals 13 residues. CDR3 region: CASSSTGTYEQYF.

The chain employs TRBV29-1 and TRBJ1-4; the D call from TCRdb, TRBD1, cannot be confirmed without DNA. The CDR3 is 13 residues long. Germline assignment: CDR1 SQVTM and CDR2 ANQGSEA. The CDR3 is CSVVSQGWEKLFF.

J is TRBJ2-7 and V is TRBV28; lacking DNA, the TRBD1 call made by TCRdb goes unchecked. The CDR3 is 14 amino acids. Per germline, CDR1 MDHEN and CDR2 SYDVKM. CDR3 sequence: CASTSGTFSYEQYF.

The chain recombines TRBV5-1 with TRBJ2-1. The CDR3 runs 13 residues. Germline V gene lookup returns CDR1 SGHRS and CDR2 YFSETQ. The CDR3 loop reads CASSLGVYNEQFF.

The V and J genes are TRBV28 and TRBJ2-1. The CDR3 is 15 amino acids. CDR1 and CDR2 (germline): MDHEN, SYDVKM. The CDR3 loop is CASSPDGRAFNEQFF.

The chain joins TRBV12-3 or TRBV12-4 to TRBJ1-1. The length of the CDR3 is 15 residues. Here the CDR3 reads CASNPSGGQNTEAFF.

J is TRBJ1-2 and V is TRBV19; TCRdb's assignment of TRBD1 cannot be checked, as there is no DNA. CDR1 and CDR2 from the germline V gene are LNHDA and SQIVND (reference sequence). CDR3 length: 14 amino acids. The CDR3 reads CASSIAGTYYGYTF.

CDR3 in amino acids: CASSLSGGGENEQFF. This chain connects TRBV3-1 to TRBJ2-1; TCRdb selects TRBD1, and the lack of DNA leaves this call unchecked. Germline V gene lookup returns CDR1 LGHDT and CDR2 YNNKEL (reference sequence). This CDR3 is 15 amino acids long.

V is TRBV27 and J is TRBJ2-2. The CDR3 has 14 amino acids. CDR1 and CDR2 from the germline V gene are MNHEY and SMNVEV (reference sequence). The CDR3 reads CASSLRKSTGELFF.

The rearrangement joins TRBV28 to TRBJ2-3; TCRdb gives TRBD2 as the D gene, but with no DNA this cannot be confirmed. Germline V CDR1 and CDR2: MDHEN, SYDVKM. CDR3 length equals 15 residues. The CDR3 loop is CASSGLAGSTDTQYF.

V and J are TRBV5-5 and TRBJ2-1; TCRdb picks TRBD1, but there is no DNA to check that call. CDR3 length: 16 amino acids. Germline CDR1 and CDR2: SGHKS and YYEKEE (reference sequence). CDR3 amino acids: CASSLTGGQNYNEQFF.

The chain carries TRBV5-8 and TRBJ1-4. Germline V lookup: CDR1 SGHTS, CDR2 YDEGEE. This CDR3 contains 13 residues. The CDR3 here is CASSLTTNEKLFF.

The V and J genes are TRBV20-1 and TRBJ2-3; TCRdb's assignment of TRBD2 cannot be checked, as there is no DNA. Germline V gene lookup returns CDR1 DFQATT and CDR2 SNEGSKA (reference sequence). The CDR3 extends over 15 amino acids. The CDR3 is CSARLPGRGTDTQYF.

CDR3 region: CASSHRGMNTEAFF. This chain uses TRBV19 with TRBJ1-1; TCRdb reports TRBD1, a call that lacks DNA to check it against. Germline V gene data show CDR1 as LNHDA and CDR2 as SQIVND (reference sequence). The CDR3 is 14 amino acids.

The chain employs TRBV29-1 and TRBJ1-2. CDR1 SQVTM and CDR2 ANQGSEA come from the germline V gene. The CDR3 length is 12 residues. CDR3 sequence: CSVEVAGLGYTF.